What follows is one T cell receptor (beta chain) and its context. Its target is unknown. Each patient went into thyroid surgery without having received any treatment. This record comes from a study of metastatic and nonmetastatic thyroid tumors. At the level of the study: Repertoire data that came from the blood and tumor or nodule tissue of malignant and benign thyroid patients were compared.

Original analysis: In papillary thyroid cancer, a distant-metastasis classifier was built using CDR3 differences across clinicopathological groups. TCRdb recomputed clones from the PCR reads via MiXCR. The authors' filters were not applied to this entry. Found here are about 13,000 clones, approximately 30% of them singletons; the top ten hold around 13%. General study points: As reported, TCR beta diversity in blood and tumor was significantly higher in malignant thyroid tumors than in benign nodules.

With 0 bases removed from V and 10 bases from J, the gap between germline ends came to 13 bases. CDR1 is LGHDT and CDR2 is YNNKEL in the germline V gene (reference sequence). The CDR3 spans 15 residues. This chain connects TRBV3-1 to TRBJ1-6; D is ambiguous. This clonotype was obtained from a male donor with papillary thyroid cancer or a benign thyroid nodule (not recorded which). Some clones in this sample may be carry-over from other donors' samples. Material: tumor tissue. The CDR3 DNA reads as TGTGCCAGCAGCCAAGATCCCCACCCCAGCTCACCCCTCCACTTT. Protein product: CASSQDPHPSSPLHF.